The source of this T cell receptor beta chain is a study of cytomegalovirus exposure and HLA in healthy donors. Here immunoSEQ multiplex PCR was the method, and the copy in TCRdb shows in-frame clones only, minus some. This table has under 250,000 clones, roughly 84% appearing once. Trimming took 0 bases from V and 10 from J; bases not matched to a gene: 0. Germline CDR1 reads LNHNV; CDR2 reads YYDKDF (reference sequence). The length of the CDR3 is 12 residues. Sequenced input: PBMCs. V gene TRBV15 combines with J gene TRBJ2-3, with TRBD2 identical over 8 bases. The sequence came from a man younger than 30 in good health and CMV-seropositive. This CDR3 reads CATSRELAAQYF. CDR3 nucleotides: TGTGCCACCAGCAGAGAACTAGCGGCGCAGTATTTT.